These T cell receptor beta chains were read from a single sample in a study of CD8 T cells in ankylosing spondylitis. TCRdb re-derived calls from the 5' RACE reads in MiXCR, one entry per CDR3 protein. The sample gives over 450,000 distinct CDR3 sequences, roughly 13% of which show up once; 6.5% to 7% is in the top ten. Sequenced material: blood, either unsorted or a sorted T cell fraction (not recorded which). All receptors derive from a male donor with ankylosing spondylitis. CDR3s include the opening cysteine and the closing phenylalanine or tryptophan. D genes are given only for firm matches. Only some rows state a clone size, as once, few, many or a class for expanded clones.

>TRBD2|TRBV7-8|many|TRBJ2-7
TGTGCCAGCAGCCACTGGACTAGCGGAACCTACGAGCAGTACTTC
CASSHWTSGTYEQYF
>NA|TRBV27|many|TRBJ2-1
TGTGCCAGCAGACAAAGCATAGCGAGCTCCTACAATGAGCAGTTCTTC
CASRQSIASSYNEQFF
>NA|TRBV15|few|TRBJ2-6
TGTGCCACCAGCAGAGATCTGTCCTCTGGGGCCAACGTCCTGACTTTC
CATSRDLSSGANVLTF
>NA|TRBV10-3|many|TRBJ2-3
TGTGCCATCAGTGGACACAAAGATACGCAGTATTTT
CAISGHKDTQYF
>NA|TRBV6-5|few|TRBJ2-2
TGTGCCAGCAGTTACGCCGGGGGCGCGGAGGCCGGGGAGCTGTTTTTT
CASSYAGGAEAGELFF
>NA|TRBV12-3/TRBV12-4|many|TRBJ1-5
TGTGCCAGCAGGTTAGGGGGGAGCAATCAGCCCCAGCATTTT
CASRLGGSNQPQHF
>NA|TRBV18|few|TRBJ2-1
TGTGCCAGCTCATTAAATCTCTTGACTAGCTCCTACAATGAGCAGTTCTTC
CASSLNLLTSSYNEQFF
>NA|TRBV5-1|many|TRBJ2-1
TGCGCCAGCAGCTCGCAGGGGAATGAGCAGTTCTTC
CASSSQGNEQFF
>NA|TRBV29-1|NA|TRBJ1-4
TGCAGCGTCCGGAAAAACAGTCATTTTAGTGAAAAACTGTTTTTT
CSVRKNSHFSEKLFF
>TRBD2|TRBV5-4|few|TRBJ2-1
TGTGCCAGCAGCGTAGGACTAGCGTTAGGGAATGAGCAGTTCTTC
CASSVGLALGNEQFF
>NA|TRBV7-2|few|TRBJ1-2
TGTGCCAGCAGCTTAATCGGCAGGGCTGGCTACACCTTC
CASSLIGRAGYTF
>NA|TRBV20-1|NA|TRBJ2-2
TGCAGTGCTAGAGACCCCGACAGATACACCGGGGAGCTGTTTTTT
CSARDPDRYTGELFF
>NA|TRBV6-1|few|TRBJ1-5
TGTGCCAGCAGTACGGCAGGGAGTCAGCCCCAGCATTTT
CASSTAGSQPQHF
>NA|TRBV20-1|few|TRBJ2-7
TGCAGTGCTAGAGACTGGGGGAGTTCCTACGAGCAGTACTTC
CSARDWGSSYEQYF
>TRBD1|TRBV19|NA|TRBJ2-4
TGTGCCAGTCCTTTGACAGGGGGCGACGGCAAAAACATTCAGTACTTC
CASPLTGGDGKNIQYF
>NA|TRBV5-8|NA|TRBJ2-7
TGTGCCAGCGGCTCGAGGATCTACGAGCAGTACTTC
CASGSRIYEQYF
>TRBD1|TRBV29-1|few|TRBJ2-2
TGCAGCGTTCGACAGGGGGAGGTCACCGGGGAGCTGTTTTTT
CSVRQGEVTGELFF
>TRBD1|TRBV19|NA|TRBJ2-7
TGTGCCACCTCACAGGGGACCCTAGGCGAGCAGTACTTC
CATSQGTLGEQYF
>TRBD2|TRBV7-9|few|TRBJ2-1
TGTGCCAGCAGCTTAGAAACTAGCGGGAGAATTGAGCAGTTCTTC
CASSLETSGRIEQFF
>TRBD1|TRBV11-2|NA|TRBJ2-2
TGTGCCAGCAGCTTAGGTGGGACAGGAGTCTGGGGCGGCGGGGAGCTGTTTTTT
CASSLGGTGVWGGGELFF
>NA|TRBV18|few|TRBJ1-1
TGTGCCAGCTCCTCAACCCGCAGGGGCGAAGACACTGAAGCTTTCTTT
CASSSTRRGEDTEAFF
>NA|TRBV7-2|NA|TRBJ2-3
TGTGCCAGCAGCCTCCTTGGGGACCCGAGCACAGATACGCAGTATTTT
CASSLLGDPSTDTQYF
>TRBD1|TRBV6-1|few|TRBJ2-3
TGTGCCAGCAGCCGGCCGGGACAGGGGAAAGATACGCAGTATTTT
CASSRPGQGKDTQYF